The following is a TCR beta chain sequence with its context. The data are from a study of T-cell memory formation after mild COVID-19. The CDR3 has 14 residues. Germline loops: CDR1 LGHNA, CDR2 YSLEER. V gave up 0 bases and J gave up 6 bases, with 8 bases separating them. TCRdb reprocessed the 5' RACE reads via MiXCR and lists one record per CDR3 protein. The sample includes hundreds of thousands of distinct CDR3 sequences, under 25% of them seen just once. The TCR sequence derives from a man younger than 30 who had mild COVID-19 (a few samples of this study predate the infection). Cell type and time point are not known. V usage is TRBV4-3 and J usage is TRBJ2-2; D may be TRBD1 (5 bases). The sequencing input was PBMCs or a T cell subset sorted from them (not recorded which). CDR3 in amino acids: CASSQEGAPGELFF. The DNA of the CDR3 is TGCGCCAGCAGCCAAGAAGGGGCCCCCGGGGAGCTGTTTTTT.